These 16 T cell receptor beta chains came from one sample sequenced in a study of T-cell reconstitution after alpha-beta-depleted transplantation in children. The TCRbeta library incorporated unique molecular identifiers. MiXCR, run by TCRdb on the PCR reads, gives a single entry per CDR3 protein. The sample has about 540,000 distinct CDR3 sequences, roughly a quarter seen once. The sequencing here drew on PBMCs, taken before TCRalphabeta/CD19-depleted stem cell transplant. The receptors shown here come from a boy in the first two years of life with Wiskott-Aldrich syndrome, due to receive a stem cell transplant.

The J gene is TRBJ2-3, the V gene TRBV6-1; D may be TRBD1 (5 bases). The CDR3 extends over 13 amino acids. Trimming took off 6 bases at V and 2 bases at J, with 9 bases between the two ends. In germline, CDR1 is MNHNS, CDR2 SASEGT. CDR3 DNA: TGTGCCAGCAGAAGGGGTTACACAGATACGCAGTATTTT. This sequence encodes CASRRGYTDTQYF.

This clonotype came up a few times. This chain links TRBV5-1 with TRBJ2-2; 9 nucleotides align to TRBD1. J was trimmed by 3 bases and V by 4 bases; bases with no gene match: 7. Germline loops: CDR1 SGHRS, CDR2 YFSETQ. The CDR3 has 16 amino acids. CDR3 nucleotide sequence: TGCGCCAGCAGCGAGGGGACAGGGATTGACACCGGGGAGCTGTTTTTT. Amino acids: CASSEGTGIDTGELFF.

CDR3 nucleotide sequence: TGTGCCAGCAGTTTTAAAAACAAGAATTCACCCCTCCACTTT. Encoded protein: CASSFKNKNSPLHF. This chain joins TRBV12-3 or TRBV12-4 and TRBJ1-6, with no clear D. V lost 3 bases to trimming and J lost 7 bases, with 10 bases between them. This CDR3 is built from 14 residues.

The chain's CDR3 is CSARDWLAADTQYF. The CDR3 DNA sequence: TGCAGTGCTAGAGATTGGCTAGCGGCAGATACGCAGTATTTT. V and J are TRBV20-1 and TRBJ2-3; 7 nucleotides match TRBD2. This CDR3 is built from 14 residues. The germline V gene encodes CDR1 DFQATT and CDR2 SNEGSKA (reference sequence). The V gene end was trimmed by 0 bases and the J gene end by 4 bases; junction bases not matched to a gene: 4.

The chain joins TRBV20-1 to TRBJ2-3; TRBD1 matches at 7 bases. The ends lost 6 bases at V and 12 bases at J; junction bases unmatched: 6. The CDR3 extends over 10 amino acids. Germline lookup yields CDR1 DFQATT and CDR2 SNEGSKA (reference sequence). CDR3 amino acids: CSAPDRAQYF. In DNA, the CDR3 is TGCAGTGCCCCAGACAGGGCTCAGTATTTT.

This clonotype was observed a few times. The rearrangement joins TRBV20-1 to TRBJ2-7; 15 nucleotides line up with TRBD2. The CDR3 sequence is 16 residues long. J lost 7 bases, V lost 0 bases, and 7 bases had no gene match. CDR1 and CDR2 (germline): DFQATT, SNEGSKA (reference sequence). The CDR3 protein is CSARDGLAGGPGEQYF. CDR3 nucleotides: TGCAGTGCTAGAGATGGACTAGCGGGAGGGCCGGGGGAGCAGTACTTC.

The chain has TRBV7-9 and TRBJ2-1, with D maybe TRBD1 (5 bases). Germline V gene sequence: CDR1 SEHNR, CDR2 FQNEAQ (reference sequence). Trimming took 3 bases from V and 7 from J, leaving 10 bases between them. The CDR3 has 13 amino acids. The CDR3 protein is CASSFRQLNEQFF. CDR3 bases: TGTGCCAGCAGCTTTCGACAGTTGAATGAGCAGTTCTTC.

This clonotype turned up a few times. The chain carries TRBV18 and TRBJ1-5; TRBD1 agrees at 9 bases. The CDR3 is made up of 16 amino acids. V lost 4 bases to trimming and J lost 7 bases; unmatched junction nucleotides: 11. From germline, CDR1 is KGHSH and CDR2 LQKENI. This chain's CDR3 is CASSLSGTGTYQPQHF. The CDR3 DNA reads TGTGCCAGCTCACTCTCGGGGACAGGGACTTACCAGCCCCAGCATTTT.

This clonotype came up a few times. The CDR3, as DNA: TGCGCCAGCAGCTATTGGACAGCCCCAATAGATACGCAGTATTTT. Its translation: CASSYWTAPIDTQYF. The chain links TRBV5-1 to TRBJ2-3, with a tentative D call TRBD1 (6 bases). V was pared by 3 bases and J by 5 bases, with 16 bases between. This CDR3 contains 15 residues. From germline, CDR1 is SGHRS and CDR2 YFSETQ.

In this sample, this clonotype turned up once. The chain is built from TRBV12-3 or TRBV12-4 and TRBJ2-1; tentative D call: TRBD2 (6 bases). The CDR3 covers 12 residues. Trimming shortened V by 5 bases and J by 10 bases, and 12 bases separated the two germline ends. The CDR3 DNA sequence: TGTGCCAGCAGTAGGGACTCGGGGGAGCAGTTCTTC. Translation gives CASSRDSGEQFF.

This clonotype appeared a few times. The chain combines TRBV10-3 with TRBJ2-7, with 7 nucleotides matching TRBD2. The CDR3 loop spans 14 amino acids. CDR1 and CDR2 from the germline V gene are ENHRY and SYGVKD. V was clipped by 6 bases and J by 1 base; unmatched bases: 6. The CDR3 loop reads CAISGLAASYEQYF. The CDR3, as DNA: TGTGCCATCAGCGGGCTAGCGGCTTCCTACGAGCAGTACTTC.

This chain links TRBV10-3 with TRBJ1-2; D remains unclear. The germline V gene encodes CDR1 ENHRY and CDR2 SYGVKD. V was cut by 4 bases and J by 2 bases, with 8 bases left in between. This CDR3 is 13 amino acids long. In nucleotides, the CDR3 is TGTGCCATCAGTGGAGACGGCAACTATGGCTACACCTTC. Protein: CAISGDGNYGYTF.

The chain uses TRBV20-1 and TRBJ2-7; unclear D gene. Trimming took 6 bases from V and 4 from J, leaving 16 bases between them. The CDR3 covers 13 residues. Looked up from germline, CDR1 is DFQATT and CDR2 is SNEGSKA (reference sequence). This CDR3 reads CSAVDVKQYEQYF. CDR3 in DNA: TGCAGTGCCGTCGACGTAAAACAGTACGAGCAGTACTTC.

The genes are TRBV3-1 and TRBJ2-7; D not certain. The CDR3 extends over 12 amino acids. From germline, CDR1 is LGHDT and CDR2 YNNKEL (reference sequence). Trimming took off 1 base at V and 5 bases at J, with 6 bases between the two ends. The CDR3 DNA reads as TGTGCCAGCAGCCAAGGCATGAACGAGCAGTACTTC. Residues: CASSQGMNEQYF.

J is TRBJ2-3 and V is TRBV6-1, with a weak D call TRBD2 (6 bases). The V gene lost 7 bases and the J gene lost 4 bases, with 12 bases spanning the gap. The CDR3 contains 13 residues. Germline CDR1 MNHNS, CDR2 SASEGT. CDR3 residues: CASKVAGSDTQYF. The CDR3 DNA is TGTGCCAGCAAGGTCGCGGGATCAGATACGCAGTATTTT.

There are a few counts of this clonotype. The rearrangement uses TRBV5-1 and TRBJ2-1, with D possibly being TRBD2 (5 bases). Germline V gene sequence: CDR1 SGHRS, CDR2 YFSETQ. Trimming took off 0 bases at V and 9 bases at J, with 16 bases between the two ends. The CDR3 is 15 amino acids. Written as DNA, the CDR3 is TGCGCCAGCAGCTTGGAACTAGTCGTGAGTAGTGAGCAGTTCTTC. This sequence encodes CASSLELVVSSEQFF.